This T cell receptor (beta chain) was sequenced in a study of blood T cell repertoires in COVID-19. At the level of the study: Samples came from the United States, Italy and Spain, spanning acute and convalescent COVID-19. Sources were T cells, B-cell-depleted T cells, or PBMCs; the material itself was cDNA or gDNA.

As originally analysed: Reference gene primers were amplified, and this amplification served to estimate nucleated cell counts. Here immunoSEQ multiplex PCR was the method, and the copy in TCRdb shows in-frame clones only, minus some. V and J calls and clone size are those listed in that table; D and trimming were worked out from the DNA. The sample has 100,000 to 150,000 clones; around 80% are singletons. Trimming at V came to 5 bases and at J to 0 bases, leaving 3 bases not matched to a gene. This CDR3 region has 15 residues. Germline lookup yields CDR1 SGHKS and CDR2 YYEKEE (reference sequence). The sample taken for sequencing was peripheral blood. The rearrangement uses TRBV5-5 and TRBJ2-1; 9 positions match TRBD1. This TCR came from a woman aged 50 to 60 with acute or convalescent COVID-19. CDR3 protein: CASSTGGDSYNEQFF. CDR3 nucleotide sequence: TGTGCCAGCAGTACAGGGGGCGACTCCTACAATGAGCAGTTCTTC.